Each of the 18 T cell receptor beta chains below was sequenced from the same sample in a study of OX40 agonist ivuxolimab in advanced cancers. Profiling relied on immunoSEQ multiplex PCR, and the TCRdb table lists in-frame clones only, not all of them. The table shows tens of thousands of clones, with under 80% occurring only once. Specimen: CD4+ or CD8+ T cells sorted from blood, collected in a trial of the OX40 agonist ivuxolimab. The receptors shown here come from an adult with an advanced solid tumor such as melanoma, head and neck, liver or kidney cancer.

The genes are TRBV6-4 and TRBJ2-3, with D possibly being TRBD2 (6 bases). The V end lost 6 bases, the J end lost 4 bases, and 23 bases lay between the germline ends. The CDR3 runs 17 residues. Germline V CDR1 and CDR2: MRHNA, SNTAGT. Here the CDR3 DNA reads TGTGCCAGCAGGTCGAACCAGGGACTCGCCTATTCAGATACGCAGTATTTT. Its translation is CASRSNQGLAYSDTQYF.

V is TRBV18 and J is TRBJ1-5; D not certain. Trimming cost V 4 bases and J 2 bases, with 27 bases left between them. The CDR3 runs to 20 residues. In germline, CDR1 is KGHSH, CDR2 LQKENI. The CDR3 DNA follows: TGTGCCAGCTCACTTTTTGCGGGGTCCTACCATCCCGATGGCAATCAGCCCCAGCATTTT. It translates to CASSLFAGSYHPDGNQPQHF.

In this sample, this clone turned up a few times. The rearrangement links TRBV12-5 to TRBJ1-4; TRBD1 is a possible D gene (6 bases). V gave up 5 bases and J gave up 11 bases, with 18 bases separating them. Germline loops: CDR1 LGHNT, CDR2 FRNRAP. The CDR3 length is 14 residues. CDR3 coding DNA: TGTGCTAGTGGTCCCAGGGGTAATGAAAGGAAACTGTTTTTT. This sequence encodes CASGPRGNERKLFF.

V usage is TRBV30 and J usage is TRBJ2-7; no definite D call. The CDR3 is made up of 12 amino acids. Looked up from germline, CDR1 is GTSNPN and CDR2 is SVGIG (reference sequence). Trimming cost V 2 bases and J 6 bases, with 11 bases left between them. The CDR3 coding sequence is TGTGCCTGGAGTCCATCGGTCCCCGAGCAGTACTTC. Protein: CAWSPSVPEQYF.

This clone was seen a handful of times. The J gene is TRBJ1-3, the V gene TRBV6-6; D possibly corresponds to TRBD1 (5 bases). V gave up 6 bases and J gave up 2 bases, with 5 bases separating them. The CDR3 extends over 12 amino acids. The germline gives CDR1 MNHNY, CDR2 SVGAGI (reference sequence). This CDR3 is CASRGPGNTIYF. In DNA form, the CDR3 reads TGTGCCAGCAGGGGGCCTGGAAACACCATATATTTT.

The chain uses TRBV18 and TRBJ2-7; TRBD2 agrees at 14 bases. This CDR3 has 14 amino acids. With 4 bases clipped from V and 5 bases from J, the junction kept 1 base outside the gene matches. The germline V gene has CDR1 KGHSH and CDR2 LQKENI. The CDR3 is CASSRGLAGDEQYF. The CDR3 DNA reads TGTGCCAGCTCACGGGGACTAGCGGGGGACGAGCAGTACTTC.

The chain joins TRBV19 to TRBJ2-1; 11 nucleotides align to TRBD2. Germline CDR1 is LNHDA and CDR2 is SQIVND (reference sequence). Unmatched junction bases numbered 1, after V lost 9 bases and J lost 6 bases. The CDR3 totals 12 residues. The CDR3 DNA reads as TGTGCCAGCGGGACTAGCGGCAATGAGCAGTTCTTC. This codes for CASGTSGNEQFF.

V and J are TRBV6-1 and TRBJ1-5; D might be TRBD1 (5 bases). CDR3 length: 15 residues. V lost 4 bases to trimming and J lost 0 bases, with 10 bases between them. Germline CDR1 is MNHNS and CDR2 is SASEGT. CDR3 sequence reads: CASSVAGYSNQPQHF. CDR3 in DNA: TGTGCCAGCAGTGTTGCAGGGTATAGCAATCAGCCCCAGCATTTT.

This clone has just a few counts. This chain uses TRBV19 with TRBJ2-7, with 7 bases lining up with TRBD1. Germline CDR1 LNHDA, CDR2 SQIVND (reference sequence). CDR3 length equals 15 residues. V dropped 1 base and J dropped 4; count of bases not matched to a gene: 7. CDR3 amino acids: CASSIGDSRFYEQYF. CDR3 DNA: TGTGCCAGTAGTATAGGGGACAGTCGTTTTTACGAGCAGTACTTC.

This chain joins TRBV6-6 and TRBJ2-1, with 10 bases aligning to TRBD2. The CDR3 runs 15 residues. Germline trimming cut 7 bases from V and 7 bases from J; bases unmatched to any gene: 10. Germline CDR1 MNHNY, CDR2 SVGAGI (reference sequence). The CDR3 spells CASIHTSGAINEQFF. The CDR3 nucleotides read TGTGCCAGCATTCATACTAGCGGGGCCATAAATGAGCAGTTCTTC.

The genes are TRBV2 and TRBJ1-4; 9 bases fit TRBD1. CDR1 and CDR2 from the germline V gene are SNHLY and FYNNEI. The trim removed 6 bases at V and 3 bases at J, leaving 5 bases unmatched. There are 15 residues in the CDR3. In nucleotides, the CDR3 is TGTGCCAGCAGGAACGGACAGGGGTCTAATGAAAAACTGTTTTTT. Protein product: CASRNGQGSNEKLFF.

This clone was observed a single time. This chain uses TRBV19 with TRBJ2-1, with 10 positions matching TRBD2. Germline loops: CDR1 LNHDA, CDR2 SQIVND (reference sequence). This CDR3 spans 15 amino acids. V was pared by 4 bases and J by 5 bases, with 5 bases of the junction left unmatched. CDR3 amino acids: CASSKRTSGNNEQFF. The CDR3 bases are TGTGCCAGTAGTAAGCGGACTAGCGGAAACAATGAGCAGTTCTTC.

J is TRBJ2-7 and V is TRBV6-1, with D perhaps TRBD1 (5 bases). The CDR3 covers 14 residues. Germline values: CDR1 MNHNS, CDR2 SASEGT. V shed 2 bases and J shed 3 bases, with 11 bases lying between them. CDR3 in amino acids: CASSESGLNYEQYF. CDR3 sequence (DNA): TGTGCCAGCAGTGAATCAGGGCTAAACTACGAGCAGTACTTC.

V usage is TRBV11-1 and J usage is TRBJ2-5; TRBD2 agrees at 10 bases. CDR1 SGHAT and CDR2 FQDESV come from the germline V gene (reference sequence). The trim removed 5 bases at V and 2 bases at J, leaving 8 bases unmatched. This CDR3 comprises 16 residues. The CDR3 bases are TGTGCCAGCAGCGTCGGCCGGACTAGCGGTCAAGAGACCCAGTACTTC. Residues: CASSVGRTSGQETQYF.

This chain connects TRBV10-3 to TRBJ2-2; either TRBD1 or TRBD2 may fit D (5 bases each). V gave up 8 bases and J gave up 6 bases, with 16 bases separating them. Germline loops: CDR1 ENHRY, CDR2 SYGVKD. The CDR3 contains 14 residues. CDR3: CAIGQDRDAGELFF. DNA for the CDR3: TGTGCCATCGGACAAGATCGGGACGCCGGGGAGCTGTTTTTT.

The chain carries TRBV21-1 and TRBJ2-4; the table's D call, TRBD2, was not checked against the DNA. TRBV21-1 is assigned pseudogene status. The CDR3 covers 14 residues. DNA for the CDR3: TGTGCCAGCAGTGCCGGGGGGCAAACAAACATTCAGTACTTC. It translates to CASSAGGQTNIQYF.

This chain uses TRBV11-3 with TRBJ2-3; D is ambiguous. CDR3 size: 13 residues. Germline values: CDR1 SGHNT, CDR2 YENEEA. Deletions cut 2 bases from V and 3 bases from J, with 6 bases between. Written as DNA, the CDR3 is TGTGCCAGCAGCTTAACTCATACAGATACGCAGTATTTT. Protein: CASSLTHTDTQYF.

The rearrangement uses TRBV6-6 and TRBJ1-1, with D possibly being TRBD1 (5 bases). Trimming took off 1 base at V and 5 bases at J, with 8 bases between the two ends. Germline V gene sequence: CDR1 MNHNY, CDR2 SVGAGI (reference sequence). The CDR3 sequence is 13 residues long. The CDR3 nucleotides read TGTGCCAGCAGTTACTTAAGGACAACTGAAGCTTTCTTT. It is translated as CASSYLRTTEAFF.